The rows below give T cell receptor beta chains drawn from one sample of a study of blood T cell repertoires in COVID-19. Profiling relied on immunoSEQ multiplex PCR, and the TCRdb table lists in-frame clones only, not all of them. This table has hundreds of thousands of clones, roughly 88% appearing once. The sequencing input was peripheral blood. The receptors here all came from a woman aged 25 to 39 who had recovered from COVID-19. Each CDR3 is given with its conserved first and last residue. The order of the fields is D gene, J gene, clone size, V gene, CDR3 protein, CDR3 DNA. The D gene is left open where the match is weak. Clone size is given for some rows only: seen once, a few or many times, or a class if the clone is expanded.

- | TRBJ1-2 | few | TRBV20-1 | CSASGQAPSYGYTF | TGCAGTGCTAGTGGACAAGCACCTTCCTATGGCTACACCTTC
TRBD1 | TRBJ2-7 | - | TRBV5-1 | CASSLVGTGWNYEQYF | TGCGCCAGCAGCTTGGTAGGGACAGGGTGGAACTACGAGCAGTACTTC
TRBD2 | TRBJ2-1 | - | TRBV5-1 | CASSLKRGVYNEQFF | TGCGCCAGCAGCTTAAAGCGGGGGGTCTACAATGAGCAGTTCTTC
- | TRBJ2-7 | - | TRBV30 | CAWSYGDSYEQYF | TGTGCCTGGAGTTACGGGGACTCCTACGAGCAGTACTTC
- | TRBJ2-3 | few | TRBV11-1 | CASSPRDFNTDTQYF | TGTGCCAGCAGCCCCCGGGACTTTAACACAGATACGCAGTATTTT
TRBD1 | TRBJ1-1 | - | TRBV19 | CASSGTAGFEAFF | TGTGCCAGCTCCGGGACAGCCGGATTTGAAGCTTTCTTT
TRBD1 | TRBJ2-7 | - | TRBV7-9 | CASSFGQGNYEQYF | TGTGCCAGCAGCTTCGGACAGGGGAACTACGAGCAGTACTTC
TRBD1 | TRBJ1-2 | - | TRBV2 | CASSPTGTGYGYTF | TGTGCCAGCAGCCCGACAGGGACCGGCTATGGCTACACCTTC
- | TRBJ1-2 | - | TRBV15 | CATQGNYGYTF | TGTGCCACTCAGGGGAACTATGGCTACACCTTC
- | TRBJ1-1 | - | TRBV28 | CASSSTDRNTEAFF | TGTGCCAGCAGTTCAACAGACAGGAACACTGAAGCTTTCTTT
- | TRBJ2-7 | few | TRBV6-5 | CASSRPGFSYEQYF | TGTGCCAGCTCACGCCCAGGATTCTCCTACGAGCAGTACTTC
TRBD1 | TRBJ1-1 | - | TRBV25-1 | CASSDPKTGGEGTEAFF | TGTGCCAGCAGTGATCCAAAGACAGGGGGCGAGGGCACTGAAGCTTTCTTT
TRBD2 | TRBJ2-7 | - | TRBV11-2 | CASSLGGGYEQYF | TGTGCCAGCAGCTTAGGGGGGGGCTACGAGCAGTACTTC
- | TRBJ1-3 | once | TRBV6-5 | CASSYRESGNTIYF | TGTGCCAGCAGTTACAGGGAGTCTGGAAACACCATATATTTT
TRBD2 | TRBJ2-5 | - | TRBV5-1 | CASSPGLAGIKETQYF | TGCGCCAGCAGCCCGGGACTAGCGGGGATAAAAGAGACCCAGTACTTC
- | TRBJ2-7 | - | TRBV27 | CASSFSTGTRTYEQYF | TGTGCCAGCAGTTTCTCCACCGGGACACGAACCTACGAGCAGTACTTC
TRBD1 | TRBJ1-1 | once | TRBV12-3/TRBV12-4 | CASSTAGGTEAFF | TGTGCCAGCAGCACCGCAGGGGGCACTGAAGCTTTCTTT
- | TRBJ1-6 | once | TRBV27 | CASSLSDSQVPNSPLHF | TGTGCCAGCAGTTTATCTGACAGCCAAGTCCCTAATTCACCCCTCCACTTT